The subject of this entry is one T cell receptor (beta chain). Its antigen remains unidentified. The data stem from a study of radiotherapy plus CTLA-4 blockade in lung cancer. Study overall: Overall, less than 20% of patients showed an objective response, while around 34% attained disease control.

Trimming left V 4 bases short and J 8 bases short, with 21 bases between. The CDR3 covers 15 residues. Germline CDR1 reads SGHRS; CDR2 reads YFSETQ. Regarding the study as a whole: After treatment with radiotherapy plus ipilimumab, TCR clones that came from the tumor expanded in blood.

Measured with immunoSEQ multiplex PCR; TCRdb has only the in-frame clones, and not every one. This table has under 45,000 clones, about four fifths appearing once. CTLA-4 blockade with ipilimumab, together with focal radiation, was given to patients with chemo-refractory metastatic non-small-cell lung cancer. Here the sequenced sample was peripheral blood, taken from a patient treated with radiotherapy plus ipilimumab. The sequence derives from a human donor with non-small cell lung cancer that progressed on radiotherapy plus ipilimumab. The chain links TRBV5-1 to TRBJ1-2, with a tentative D call TRBD1 (5 bases). The CDR3 loop is CASSPLIAGDGGYTF. The DNA of the CDR3 is TGCGCCAGCAGCCCCCTCATCGCGGGGGATGGAGGCTACACCTTC. Together with reference TRBV5-1 and TRBJ1-2, the CDR3 gives the full variable domain: KAGVTQTPRYLIKTRGQQVTLSCSPISGHRSVSWYQQTPGQGLQFLFEYFSETQRNKGNFPGRFSGRQFSNSRSEMNVSTLELGDSALYLCASSPLIAGDGGYTFGSGTRLTVV.